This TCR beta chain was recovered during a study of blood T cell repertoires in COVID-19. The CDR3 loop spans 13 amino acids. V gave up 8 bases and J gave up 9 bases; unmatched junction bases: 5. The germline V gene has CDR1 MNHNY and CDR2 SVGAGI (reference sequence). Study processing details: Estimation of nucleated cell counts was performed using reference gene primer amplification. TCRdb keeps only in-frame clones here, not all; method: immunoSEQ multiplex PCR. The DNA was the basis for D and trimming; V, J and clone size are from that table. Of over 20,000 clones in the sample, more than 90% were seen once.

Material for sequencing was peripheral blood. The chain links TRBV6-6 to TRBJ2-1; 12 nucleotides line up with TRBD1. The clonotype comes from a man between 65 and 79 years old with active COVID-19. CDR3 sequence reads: CASRDRGLGEQFF. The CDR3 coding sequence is TGTGCCAGCCGGGACAGGGGGCTTGGTGAGCAGTTCTTC.